Listed below are T cell receptor beta chains from one sample, sequenced in a study of PD-L1 blockade in urothelial cancer. Generated by immunoSEQ multiplex PCR, the TCRdb table keeps only in-frame clones and is missing some. The sample carries some 110,000 clones, around 90% recorded once. The source was PBMCs, collected around atezolizumab (anti-PD-L1) treatment. These receptor sequences come from a man aged 55 to 69 with urothelial cancer. Both conserved end residues are part of each CDR3. The D gene is left open where the match is weak. Only some rows state a clone size, as once, few, many or a class for expanded clones.

cdr3_aa: CASSLRGAQETQYF
cdr3_nt: TGTGCCAGCAGTTTACGGGGGGCACAAGAGACCCAGTACTTC
d_call: .
clone_size: .
v_call: TRBV28
j_call: TRBJ2-5

cdr3_aa: CASRRDSNEKLFF
cdr3_nt: TGTGCCAGCAGAAGGGACAGTAATGAAAAACTGTTTTTT
d_call: TRBD1
clone_size: .
v_call: TRBV6-1
j_call: TRBJ1-4

cdr3_aa: CASSVTGLGEKLFF
cdr3_nt: TGTGCCAGCAGCGTTACAGGGCTTGGTGAAAAACTGTTTTTT
d_call: .
clone_size: .
v_call: TRBV9
j_call: TRBJ1-4

cdr3_aa: CACRLGRGSDYGYTF
cdr3_nt: TGTGCCTGCAGACTCGGCAGGGGGTCCGACTATGGCTACACCTTC
d_call: TRBD1
clone_size: .
v_call: TRBV28
j_call: TRBJ1-2

cdr3_aa: CSVASGANVLTF
cdr3_nt: TGCAGCGTTGCTTCCGGGGCCAACGTCCTGACTTTC
d_call: .
clone_size: .
v_call: TRBV29-1
j_call: TRBJ2-6

cdr3_aa: CASSATGTLNQPQHF
cdr3_nt: TGTGCCAGCAGTGCCACCGGGACACTAAATCAGCCCCAGCATTTT
d_call: .
clone_size: .
v_call: TRBV6-1
j_call: TRBJ1-5

cdr3_aa: CASSPPSGRALETQYF
cdr3_nt: TGTGCCAGCAGTCCGCCTTCCGGGAGGGCCCTGGAGACCCAGTACTTC
d_call: TRBD2
clone_size: .
v_call: TRBV28
j_call: TRBJ2-5

cdr3_aa: CASSVEGQGDEQFF
cdr3_nt: TGTGCCAGCAGCGTAGAGGGACAGGGAGATGAGCAGTTCTTC
d_call: TRBD1
clone_size: .
v_call: TRBV9
j_call: TRBJ2-1

cdr3_aa: CASSEALGGTTEAFF
cdr3_nt: TGTGCCAGCAGTGAAGCGCTTGGGGGGACCACTGAAGCTTTCTTT
d_call: .
clone_size: .
v_call: TRBV2
j_call: TRBJ1-1

cdr3_aa: CASSEPPRLAGGPNEQFF
cdr3_nt: TGCGCCAGCAGTGAGCCGCCCAGGCTAGCGGGGGGGCCGAATGAGCAGTTCTTC
d_call: TRBD2
clone_size: .
v_call: TRBV10-2
j_call: TRBJ2-1

cdr3_aa: CASSLVARETQYF
cdr3_nt: TGTGCCAGCAGTTTAGTCGCGAGGGAGACCCAGTACTTC
d_call: .
clone_size: .
v_call: TRBV27
j_call: TRBJ2-5

cdr3_aa: CSGTGLPSSDTQYF
cdr3_nt: TGCAGCGGCACCGGACTCCCCTCATCCGATACGCAGTATTTT
d_call: .
clone_size: once
v_call: TRBV29-1
j_call: TRBJ2-3

cdr3_aa: CASSDTGSGANVLTF
cdr3_nt: TGTGCCAGCTCAGACACAGGGTCTGGGGCCAACGTCCTGACTTTC
d_call: .
clone_size: once
v_call: TRBV18
j_call: TRBJ2-6

cdr3_aa: CASSVELAGGVNNEQFF
cdr3_nt: TGTGCCAGCAGCGTAGAACTAGCGGGGGGGGTGAACAATGAGCAGTTCTTC
d_call: TRBD2
clone_size: once
v_call: TRBV9
j_call: TRBJ2-1